A single TCR beta chain is shown here with its context. Its antigen is currently unknown. Every isolated RNA sample was fully reverse transcribed, so sequencing captured expressed TCRB transcripts. Only in-frame clones appear in the TCRdb table, and some are missing; sequencing was by immunoSEQ multiplex PCR. The data contain under 900,000 clones, 15% to 20% of them seen just once; the ten biggest clones take up 0.02% to 0.025%. This entry is derived from a study of beta chain features in type 1 diabetes. Study overall: When patients were set against healthy donors, age, gender and cell yields were similar. Across the samples, roughly 98,000,000 sorted cells were examined in total. Study-wide results and caveats: When VDJ junctions were examined, type 1 diabetes patients showed fewer insertions and more deletions. A possible short-template PCR bias applies equally to patients and controls.

Germline V gene sequence: CDR1 SNHLY, CDR2 FYNNEI. CDR3 length equals 11 residues. V gave up 7 bases and J gave up 3 bases, with 5 bases separating them. This sequence joins TRBV2 and TRBJ2-3; D remains unclear. The clonotype was recovered from a woman younger than 30 in good health. Sequencing was done on a sample of naive CD4+ T cells from blood. Here the CDR3 reads CASTRTDTQYF. The CDR3 region has the DNA TGTGCCAGCACCCGGACAGATACGCAGTATTTT. Filled out from reference TRBV2 and TRBJ2-3, the complete variable domain reads EPEVTQTPSHQVTQMGQEVILRCVPISNHLYFYWYRQILGQKVEFLVSFYNNEISEKSEIFDDQFSVERPDGSNFTLKIRSTKLEDSAMYFCASTRTDTQYFGPGTRLTVL.